Listed below are T cell receptor beta chains from one sample, sequenced in a study of beta chain features in type 1 diabetes. TCRdb's table, derived via immunoSEQ multiplex PCR, lists solely in-frame clones and lacks some. The data show around 340,000 clones, with 20% seen just once and approximately 0.046% held by the top ten. The sequenced sample consisted of naive CD4+ T cells from blood. Receptor source: a woman aged 18-29 years in good health. CDR3s include the opening cysteine and the closing phenylalanine or tryptophan. A D gene is named only where the DNA matches it firmly. Clone size appears in some rows only: once, few, many, or a class for an expanded clone.

15 few TRBJ2-1 TRBV30 TRBD1 TGTGCCTGGAGTGTAGGGACAGGGGTGGCCAATGAGCAGTTCTTC CAWSVGTGVANEQFF
16 NA TRBJ2-1 TRBV5-1 TRBD2 TGCGCCAGCAGCTTGGACGGGCGGGGGGGTTACAATGAGCAGTTCTTC CASSLDGRGGYNEQFF
13 few TRBJ1-1 TRBV7-7 NA TGTGCTAGCAGCTTAGTCCGGGGCACTGAAGCTTTCTTT CASSLVRGTEAFF
14 few TRBJ1-5 TRBV5-6 NA TGTGCCAGCAGCCCTGAGGGAGGAGGTCAGCCCCAGCATTTT CASSPEGGGQPQHF
14 few TRBJ2-3 TRBV18 NA TGTGCCAGCTCAACGTTAACGAGAGCAGATACGCAGTATTTT CASSTLTRADTQYF
13 NA TRBJ2-6 TRBV30 NA TGTGCCACGGTCCGCTCTGGGGCCAACGTCCTGACTTTC CATVRSGANVLTF
13 NA TRBJ2-1 TRBV30 NA TGTGCCTGGAATAGGGGGGGTGGGAATGAGCAGTTCTTC CAWNRGGGNEQFF
14 NA TRBJ2-2 TRBV5-1 TRBD1 TGCGCCAGCAACCCGGGACAGGGGGCCGGGGAGCTGTTTTTT CASNPGQGAGELFF
16 NA TRBJ2-1 TRBV27 TRBD2 TGTGCCAGCAGTTTGGGCCCGGGACTAGACTACAATGAGCAGTTCTTC CASSLGPGLDYNEQFF
16 few TRBJ2-3 TRBV7-2 TRBD2 TGTGCCAGCAGCTCCTGGGGCGGGGGGAGCACAGATACGCAGTATTTT CASSSWGGGSTDTQYF
14 few TRBJ2-4 TRBV5-4 TRBD1 TGTGCCGGCAAGACAGGGGGCGGCAAAAACATTCAGTACTTC CAGKTGGGKNIQYF
17 few TRBJ2-2 TRBV7-9 TRBD2 TGTGCCAGCAGCGCTCCAAGGGGAGGGACGAACACCGGGGAGCTGTTTTTT CASSAPRGGTNTGELFF
15 NA TRBJ2-3 TRBV30 TRBD1 TGTGCACAGACTCGGACAGGGGGCAGCACAGATACGCAGTATTTT CAQTRTGGSTDTQYF
17 few TRBJ2-5 TRBV9 NA TGTGCCAGCAGCGTAGGGCCAAGAGGGAGCGGCCAAGAGACCCAGTACTTC CASSVGPRGSGQETQYF
13 few TRBJ1-1 TRBV30 NA TGTGCCTGGAGGTACAGGGCCGACACTGAAGCTTTCTTT CAWRYRADTEAFF
14 NA TRBJ1-5 TRBV30 NA TGTGCCTGGAGGCCAGGCGGAGGGGACCTGGCCCAGCATTTT CAWRPGGGDLAQHF
14 few TRBJ2-3 TRBV2 NA TGTGCCAGCGGAGGGTTATCCCGCACAGATACGCAGTATTTT CASGGLSRTDTQYF
14 NA TRBJ1-3 TRBV30 NA TGTGCCTGGAGTGGACAACTGGGCGGAAACACCATATATTTT CAWSGQLGGNTIYF
15 few TRBJ1-5 TRBV15 NA TGTGCCACCAGCAGAGATAACACCTTCAATCAGCCCCAGCATTTT CATSRDNTFNQPQHF
14 NA TRBJ1-2 TRBV5-1 TRBD1 TGCGCCAGCAGCTTGCGGGGACAGAGTGATGGCTACACCTTC CASSLRGQSDGYTF
17 few TRBJ1-6 TRBV7-9 TRBD1 TGTGCCAGCAGCCGATCCTCGGCAACAGGGGAAGGAGAACCCCTCCACTTT CASSRSSATGEGEPLHF
14 few TRBJ1-2 TRBV2 TRBD1 TGTGCCAGCAGTGCCCTGACAGGGATGGATGGCTACACCTTC CASSALTGMDGYTF
16 few TRBJ1-2 TRBV5-4 NA TGTGCCAGCAGCTTCAGCGGGGTTCGGGAAGCTCATGGCTACACCTTC CASSFSGVREAHGYTF
9 NA TRBJ2-5 TRBV19 TRBD1 TGTGCCAGCAGGGGGTCCGAGTACTTC CASRGSEYF
19 NA TRBJ1-4 TRBV4-3 NA TGCGCCAGCAGCCAAGATATAGGGGGAATCAGCATATTCAATGAAAAACTGTTTTTT CASSQDIGGISIFNEKLFF
15 few TRBJ2-1 TRBV9 TRBD2 TGTGCCAGCAGCGTAGTCCTAGCGGGAGTGAAGGAGCAGTTCTTC CASSVVLAGVKEQFF
18 NA TRBJ1-1 TRBV7-6 TRBD1 TGTGCCAGCAGCTTCCTAGCGATTCAGGGGGACCTTTTGGCTGAAGCTTTCTTT CASSFLAIQGDLLAEAFF
15 NA TRBJ1-1 TRBV7-2 TRBD1 TGTGCCAGCAGCCTCAGGGGGCCTCTGAACACTGAAGCTTTCTTT CASSLRGPLNTEAFF
13 NA TRBJ1-2 TRBV6-1 NA TGTGCCAGCAGTTCGACCGGGAACTATGGCTACACCTTC CASSSTGNYGYTF
13 few TRBJ2-7 TRBV6-1 TRBD2 TGTGCCAGCAGGACTAGCGGGAGGTATGAGCAGTACTTC CASRTSGRYEQYF
17 few TRBJ2-6 TRBV15 TRBD1 TGTGCCACCAGCAGAGGACAGGGGGTCACTGGGGCCAACGTCCTGACTTTC CATSRGQGVTGANVLTF
15 NA TRBJ1-1 TRBV9 TRBD1 TGTGCCAGCAGCGGAGGGACAGGGGGATTCACTGAAGCTTTCTTT CASSGGTGGFTEAFF
14 NA TRBJ2-5 TRBV25-1 TRBD2 TGTGCCAGCAGCCCACGGGGGGGGCAAGAGACCCAGTACTTC CASSPRGGQETQYF
15 few TRBJ2-3 TRBV5-1 TRBD2 TGCGCCAGCTCCCGGACTAGCGGGGCGGAAGATACGCAGTATTTT CASSRTSGAEDTQYF
12 NA TRBJ1-1 TRBV18 TRBD1 TGTGCCAGCTCACGGACAGGCCCCGAAGCTTTCTTT CASSRTGPEAFF
12 few TRBJ2-2 TRBV29-1 NA TGCAGCGTTGCGCCGGACACCGGGGAGCTGTTTTTT CSVAPDTGELFF